This T cell receptor (beta chain) appears in the sequencing data of a study of blood T cell repertoires in COVID-19. Study-level information: From the United States, Italy and Spain came samples of acute and convalescent COVID-19. From T cells, B-cell-depleted T cells, or PBMCs came the material, which was cDNA or gDNA.

Germline-derived CDR1 and CDR2 are WNHNN and SYGVQD (reference sequence). The trim removed 6 bases at V and 5 bases at J, leaving 8 bases unmatched. The CDR3 has 14 residues. In the source study's methods: It was from reference gene primer amplification that nucleated cell counts were estimated. Sequencing used immunoSEQ multiplex PCR; TCRdb keeps in-frame clones, though not all of them. D and trimming were read from the DNA, whereas the V and J calls and clone size are those reported in that table. The table shows tens of thousands of clones, with around 90% occurring only once. The chain combines TRBV10-1 with TRBJ2-5, with 8 bases that match TRBD1. The receptor's source is a human donor in a cohort sampled during active COVID-19. The sequenced sample was peripheral blood. The chain's CDR3 is CASSLGQDLETQYF. CDR3 nucleotides: TGCGCCAGCAGCCTGGGACAGGACCTCGAGACCCAGTACTTC.